This T cell receptor (beta chain) was recovered during a study of T-cell reconstitution after alpha-beta-depleted transplantation in children. Unique molecular identifiers featured in how the TCRbeta library was prepared. TCRdb re-called the PCR reads through MiXCR, storing one row per CDR3 protein. The sample contains about 410,000 distinct CDR3 sequences, roughly 22% of which appear only once. This clonotype was detected ten times or more. CDR3 length: 15 amino acids. The clonotype was recovered from a human donor who donated a stem cell graft to a child with acute myeloid leukemia. Source: PBMCs from the stem cell graft donor, taken from the stem cell graft. This sequence joins TRBV21-1 and TRBJ2-7; the D call TRBD2 from the table was never checked on the DNA. TRBV21-1 is a listed pseudogene. CDR3 in DNA: TGTGCCAGCAGCAAGGTTGGGACTAGTCCCTACGAGCAGTACTTC. It specifies CASSKVGTSPYEQYF.